Listed here are 20 T cell receptor beta chains from one sample, sequenced in a study of PD-L1 blockade in urothelial cancer. Only in-frame clones appear in the TCRdb table, and some are missing; sequencing was by immunoSEQ multiplex PCR. The sample has approximately 90,000 clones; roughly 89% are singletons. Time point defined: pretreatment peripheral blood. The source material was PBMCs, sampled around atezolizumab (anti-PD-L1) treatment. These receptor sequences come from a man aged 55 to 69 with urothelial cancer.

V and J are TRBV27 and TRBJ2-7, with TRBD1 matching 8 bases. Losses at the gene ends were 5 bases for V and 2 bases for J; bases not matched to a gene: 11. Germline assignment: CDR1 MNHEY and CDR2 SMNVEV (reference sequence). The CDR3 consists of 16 residues. The CDR3 DNA reads TGTGCCAGCAGTCAGGACCGGGACAGGTTTCCCTACGAGCAGTACTTC. The encoded protein is CASSQDRDRFPYEQYF.

A few counts support this clone. The rearrangement uses TRBV28 and TRBJ1-2; 7 positions match TRBD1. V trimming: 2 bases; J trimming: 5 bases; junction bases outside the gene matches: 5. CDR1 is MDHEN and CDR2 is SYDVKM in the germline V gene. This CDR3 contains 14 residues. Here the CDR3 DNA reads TGTGCCAGCAGTTTAGACAGGGAAAGATATGGCTACACCTTC. This translates into CASSLDRERYGYTF.

The sample holds a few counts of this clone. The rearrangement uses TRBV5-6 and TRBJ1-2, with 7 bases lining up with TRBD1. CDR1 and CDR2 from the germline V gene are SGHDT and YYEEEE. The junction had 6 bases not matched to a gene; V was cut back by 3 bases and J by 7 bases. The CDR3 is 13 residues long. As DNA, the CDR3 is TGTGCCAGCAGCTCGTTACAGGGGACTGGCTACACCTTC. Protein: CASSSLQGTGYTF.

This chain links TRBV11-2 with TRBJ1-2, with 7 nucleotides matching TRBD1. Unmatched junction bases numbered 8, after V lost 5 bases and J lost 8 bases. The germline V gene encodes CDR1 SGHAT and CDR2 FQNNGV. This CDR3 comprises 13 residues. CDR3 coding DNA: TGTGCCAGCAGCGCCGGGACAGTGAGCGGCTACACCTTC. It codes for CASSAGTVSGYTF. Combining the CDR3 with reference TRBV11-2 and TRBJ1-2 gives the whole variable domain EAGVAQSPRYKIIEKRQSVAFWCNPISGHATLYWYQQILGQGPKLLIQFQNNGVVDDSQLPKDRFSAERLKGVDSTLKIQPAKLEDSAVYLCASSAGTVSGYTFGSGTRLTVV.

This chain uses TRBV6-1 with TRBJ1-5; 7 bases are shared with TRBD1. J gave up 7 bases and V 1 base, and 7 bases lay outside the gene matches. The germline CDR1 and CDR2 sequences are MNHNS and SASEGT. The CDR3 extends over 15 amino acids. In nucleotides, the CDR3 is TGTGCCAGCAGTGAAGGACAGGGATCGTGGCAGCCCCAGCATTTT. This encodes CASSEGQGSWQPQHF.

V and J are TRBV25-1 and TRBJ1-4; D uncertain. Germline V gene data show CDR1 as MGHDK and CDR2 as SYGVNS. V was cut by 3 bases and J by 3 bases, with 11 bases left in between. The CDR3 length is 15 residues. The CDR3 spells CASSDEKEANEKLFF. DNA of the CDR3: TGTGCCAGCAGTGATGAAAAGGAGGCTAATGAAAAACTGTTTTTT.

The J gene is TRBJ2-7, the V gene TRBV30; tentatively, D is TRBD2 (5 bases). V was cut by 7 bases and J by 0 bases, with 10 bases left in between. The CDR3 covers 12 residues. CDR1 is GTSNPN, CDR2 SVGIG, per germline (reference sequence). In nucleotides, the CDR3 is TGTGCCTACCGGGAAAGCTCCTACGAGCAGTACTTC. As protein: CAYRESSYEQYF. The entire variable domain, with the rest obtained from reference TRBV30 and TRBJ2-7, is as follows: SQTIHQWPATLVQPVGSPLSLECTVEGTSNPNLYWYRQAAGRGLQLLFYSVGIGQISSEVPQNLSASRPQDRQFILSSKKLLLSDSGFYLCAYRESSYEQYFGPGTRLTVT.

The J gene is TRBJ2-1, the V gene TRBV11-3, with D possibly TRBD1 on 6 matching bases. The V end was cut by 5 bases, the J end by 7 bases, with 15 bases between. The CDR3 is made up of 14 amino acids. The germline gives CDR1 SGHNT, CDR2 YENEEA. CDR3 sequence: CASSLGQIENEQFF. CDR3 DNA: TGTGCCAGCAGCCTGGGACAAATAGAAAATGAGCAGTTCTTC.

The V call is TRBV5-4, the J call TRBJ2-5; 7 positions agree with TRBD1. Germline-derived CDR1 and CDR2 are SGHNT and YYREEE (reference sequence). The length of the CDR3 is 14 residues. The V gene end was trimmed by 2 bases and the J gene end by 7 bases; junction bases not matched to a gene: 8. Here the CDR3 reads CASSFRDSLRTQYF. DNA of the CDR3: TGTGCCAGCAGCTTCAGGGACAGCTTGAGGACCCAGTACTTC.

Only one count was recorded for this clone. This rearrangement joins TRBV7-2 to TRBJ1-3; the match to TRBD1 covers 9 bases. After removal of 3 bases from V and 3 bases from J, the junction contained 3 bases not matched to a gene. CDR3 length: 15 amino acids. The germline V gene has CDR1 SGHTA and CDR2 FQGNSA. DNA for the CDR3: TGTGCCAGCAGCTTTACAGGGGGCGTTGGAAACACCATATATTTT. Translating it yields CASSFTGGVGNTIYF.

This clone appeared a few times. V usage is TRBV5-4 and J usage is TRBJ2-2; D remains unclear. V lost 2 bases and J 0 bases, leaving 17 bases between the germline ends. The CDR3 is 18 residues long. Germline CDR1 reads SGHNT; CDR2 reads YYREEE (reference sequence). The CDR3 nucleotides are TGTGCCAGCAGCTTTCGTATCTTTGGCCTTGCGAACACCGGGGAGCTGTTTTTT. This gives the protein CASSFRIFGLANTGELFF. Based on the CDR3 plus reference TRBV5-4 and TRBJ2-2, the full variable domain is ETGVTQSPTHLIKTRGQQVTLRCSSQSGHNTVSWYQQALGQGPQFIFQYYREEENGRGNFPPRFSGLQFPNYSSELNVNALELDDSALYLCASSFRIFGLANTGELFFGEGSRLTVL.

V usage is TRBV27 and J usage is TRBJ2-1, with TRBD2 matching 7 bases. The germline CDR1 and CDR2 sequences are MNHEY and SMNVEV (reference sequence). V shed 0 bases, J shed 0 bases, and the junction held 2 bases outside the gene matches. This CDR3 has 16 amino acids. Here the CDR3 reads CASSLSAGISYNEQFF. The CDR3 DNA sequence: TGTGCCAGCAGTTTATCAGCGGGAATCTCCTACAATGAGCAGTTCTTC.

The chain joins TRBV29-1 to TRBJ1-2; no clear D. CDR1 SQVTM and CDR2 ANQGSEA come from the germline V gene. The CDR3 runs to 14 residues. V lost 5 bases to trimming and J lost 8 bases, with 21 bases between them. CDR3: CSVPDSSLSMGYTF. The CDR3 DNA reads TGCAGCGTTCCTGATTCTAGCCTATCCATGGGCTACACCTTC.

This clone was detected a few times. This chain links TRBV5-1 with TRBJ2-1; TRBD2 agrees at 7 bases. The ends lost 4 bases at V and 5 bases at J; junction bases unmatched: 9. This CDR3 spans 15 amino acids. CDR1 is SGHRS, CDR2 YFSETQ, per germline. The chain's CDR3 is CASSLGGGSNNEQFF. In DNA form, the CDR3 reads TGCGCCAGCAGCCTCGGCGGGGGATCCAACAATGAGCAGTTCTTC.

The chain is built from TRBV7-7 and TRBJ2-3, with 9 bases matching TRBD2. CDR1 is SSHAT and CDR2 is FNYEAQ in the germline V gene (reference sequence). This CDR3 has 15 amino acids. Losses at the gene ends were 5 bases for V and 5 bases for J; bases not matched to a gene: 8. CDR3 DNA sequence: TGTGCCAGCAGCATGGGACTAGCAAGTTTAGATACGCAGTATTTT. Its translation is CASSMGLASLDTQYF.

V is TRBV19 and J is TRBJ1-1; D ambiguous. The V end lost 0 bases, the J end lost 10 bases, and 18 bases lay between the germline ends. Per the germline V gene, CDR1 is LNHDA and CDR2 is SQIVND (reference sequence). This CDR3 has 15 amino acids. The CDR3 DNA follows: TGTGCCAGTAGTATAGATCGACTTCCGGGGTTCAGAGCTTTCTTT. It specifies CASSIDRLPGFRAFF.

J is TRBJ2-7 and V is TRBV2, with D tentatively TRBD2 (6 bases). Trimming pared 4 bases from V and 0 bases from J, leaving 10 bases between. Germline assignment: CDR1 SNHLY and CDR2 FYNNEI. There are 14 residues in the CDR3. CDR3 DNA: TGTGCCAGCAGTGTCGCGGGAAACTCCTACGAGCAGTACTTC. The encoded protein is CASSVAGNSYEQYF.

The rearrangement links TRBV5-5 to TRBJ2-7; TRBD1 matches 9 bases. The V and J ends lost 5 bases and 5 bases, in that order; junction bases with no gene match: 5. Germline values: CDR1 SGHKS, CDR2 YYEKEE (reference sequence). The CDR3 is 13 residues long. The CDR3 nucleotides are TGTGCCAGCAGAGGGACAGGGCGTAACGAGCAGTACTTC. It yields the protein CASRGTGRNEQYF.

The rearrangement joins TRBV30 to TRBJ2-5; 9 bases are a match to TRBD2. CDR3 length: 12 residues. Losses at the gene ends were 0 bases for V and 12 bases for J; bases not matched to a gene: 5. Germline-derived CDR1 and CDR2 are GTSNPN and SVGIG (reference sequence). The CDR3 reads CAWSVRGGREYF. In DNA form, the CDR3 reads TGTGCCTGGAGTGTACGAGGCGGGAGGGAGTACTTC.

V usage is TRBV9 and J usage is TRBJ1-1; D not resolved. Germline CDR1 SGDLS, CDR2 YYNGEE. The V and J ends lost 10 bases and 10 bases respectively, with 17 bases between them. CDR3 size: 11 residues. The chain's CDR3 is CAPKRPSRAFF. CDR3 nucleotide sequence: TGTGCCCCCAAGCGTCCCTCGAGAGCTTTCTTT.